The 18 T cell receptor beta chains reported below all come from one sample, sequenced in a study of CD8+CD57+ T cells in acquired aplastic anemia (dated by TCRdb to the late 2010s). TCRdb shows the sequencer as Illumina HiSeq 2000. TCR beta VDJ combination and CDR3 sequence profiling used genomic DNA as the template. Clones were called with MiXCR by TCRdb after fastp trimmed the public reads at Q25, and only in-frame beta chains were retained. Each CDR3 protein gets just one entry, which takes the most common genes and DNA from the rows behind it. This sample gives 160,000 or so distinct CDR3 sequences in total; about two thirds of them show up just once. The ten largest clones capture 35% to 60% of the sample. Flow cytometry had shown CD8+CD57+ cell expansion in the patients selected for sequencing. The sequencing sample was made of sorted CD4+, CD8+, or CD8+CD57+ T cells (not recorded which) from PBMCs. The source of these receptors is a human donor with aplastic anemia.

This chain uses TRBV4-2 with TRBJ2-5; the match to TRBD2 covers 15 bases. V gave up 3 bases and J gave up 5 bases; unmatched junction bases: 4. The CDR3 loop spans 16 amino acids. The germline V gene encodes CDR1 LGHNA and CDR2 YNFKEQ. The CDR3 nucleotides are TGTGCCAGCAGCCAGGGGACTAGCGGGGGGAGGGAGACCCAGTACTTC. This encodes CASSQGTSGGRETQYF.

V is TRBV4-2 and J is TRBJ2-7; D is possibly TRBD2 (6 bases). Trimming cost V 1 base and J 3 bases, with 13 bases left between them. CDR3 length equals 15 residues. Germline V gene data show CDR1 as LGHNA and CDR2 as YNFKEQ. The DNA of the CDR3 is TGTGCCAGCAGCCAAGGGACGGGGGAAGTCTACGAGCAGTACTTC. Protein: CASSQGTGEVYEQYF.

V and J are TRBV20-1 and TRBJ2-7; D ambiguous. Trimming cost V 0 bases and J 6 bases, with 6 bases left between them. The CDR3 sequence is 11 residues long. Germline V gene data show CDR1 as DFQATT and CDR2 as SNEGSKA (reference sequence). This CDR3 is CSARDASEQYF. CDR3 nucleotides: TGCAGTGCTAGAGACGCAAGCGAGCAGTACTTC.

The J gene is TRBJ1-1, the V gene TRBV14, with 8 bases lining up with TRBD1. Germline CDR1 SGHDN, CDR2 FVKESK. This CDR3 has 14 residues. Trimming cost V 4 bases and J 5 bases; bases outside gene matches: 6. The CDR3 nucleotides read TGTGCCAGCAGCCTACTCAGGACAGGGACTGAAGCTTTCTTT. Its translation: CASSLLRTGTEAFF.

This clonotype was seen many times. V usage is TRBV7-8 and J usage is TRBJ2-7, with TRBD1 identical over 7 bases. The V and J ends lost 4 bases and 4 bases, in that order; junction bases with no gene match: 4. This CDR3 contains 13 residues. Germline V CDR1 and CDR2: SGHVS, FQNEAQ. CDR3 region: CASSSGQPYEQYV. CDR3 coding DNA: TGTGCCAGCAGCTCGGGACAGCCTTACGAGCAGTACGTC.

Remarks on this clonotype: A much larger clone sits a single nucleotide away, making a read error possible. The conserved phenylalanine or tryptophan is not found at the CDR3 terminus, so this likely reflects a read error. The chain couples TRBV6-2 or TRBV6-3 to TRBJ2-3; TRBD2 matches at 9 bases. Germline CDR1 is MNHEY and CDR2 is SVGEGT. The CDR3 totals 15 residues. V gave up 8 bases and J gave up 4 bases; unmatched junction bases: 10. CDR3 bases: TGTGCCAGCTCACGGGCTAGCGGGGATGCAGATACGCAGTATTGT. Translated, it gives CASSRASGDADTQYC.

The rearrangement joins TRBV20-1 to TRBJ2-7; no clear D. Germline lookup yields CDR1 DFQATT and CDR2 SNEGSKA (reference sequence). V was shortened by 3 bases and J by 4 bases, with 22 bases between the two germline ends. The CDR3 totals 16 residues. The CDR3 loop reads CSASSAERFILYEQYF. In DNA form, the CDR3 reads TGCAGTGCTAGTTCGGCAGAGAGGTTTATTCTATACGAGCAGTACTTC.

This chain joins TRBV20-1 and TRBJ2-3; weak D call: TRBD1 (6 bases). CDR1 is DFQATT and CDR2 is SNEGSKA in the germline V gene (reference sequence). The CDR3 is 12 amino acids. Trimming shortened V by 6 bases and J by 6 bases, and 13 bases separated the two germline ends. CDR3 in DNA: TGCAGTGCGCCTACAGGGTCGGATACGCAGTATTTT. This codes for CSAPTGSDTQYF.

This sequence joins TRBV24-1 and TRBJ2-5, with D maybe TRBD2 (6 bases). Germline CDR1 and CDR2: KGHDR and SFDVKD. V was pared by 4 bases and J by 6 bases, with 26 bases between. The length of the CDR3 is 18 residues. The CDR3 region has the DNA TGTGCCACCAGTGACCCCGACCCGTGTCGGGGAGGCGAAAAGACCCAGTACTTC. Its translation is CATSDPDPCRGGEKTQYF.

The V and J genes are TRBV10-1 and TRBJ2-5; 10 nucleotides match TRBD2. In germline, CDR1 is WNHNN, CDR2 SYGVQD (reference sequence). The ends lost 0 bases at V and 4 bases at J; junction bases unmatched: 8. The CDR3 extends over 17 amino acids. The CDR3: CASSESRSLAGVETQYF. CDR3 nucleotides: TGCGCCAGCAGTGAGTCGAGATCCCTAGCGGGAGTAGAGACCCAGTACTTC.

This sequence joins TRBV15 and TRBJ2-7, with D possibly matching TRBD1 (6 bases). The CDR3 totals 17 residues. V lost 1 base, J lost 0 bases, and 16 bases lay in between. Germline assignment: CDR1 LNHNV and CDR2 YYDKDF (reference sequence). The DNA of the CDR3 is TGTGCCACCAGCAGAGTATACCAGGGGCGAACCTCCTACGAGCAGTACTTC. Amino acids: CATSRVYQGRTSYEQYF.

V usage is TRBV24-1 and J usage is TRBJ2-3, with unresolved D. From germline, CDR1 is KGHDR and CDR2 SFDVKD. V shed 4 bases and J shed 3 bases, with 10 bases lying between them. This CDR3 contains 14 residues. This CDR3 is CATSEQIGTDTQYF. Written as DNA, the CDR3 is TGTGCCACCAGTGAGCAAATTGGGACAGATACGCAGTATTTT.

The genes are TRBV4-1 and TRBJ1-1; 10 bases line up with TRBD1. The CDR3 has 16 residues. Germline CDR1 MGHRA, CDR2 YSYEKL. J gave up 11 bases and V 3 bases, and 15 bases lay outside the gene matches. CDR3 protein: CASSHRGGTGAAWAFF. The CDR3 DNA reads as TGCGCCAGCAGCCACCGGGGGGGGACAGGGGCCGCCTGGGCTTTCTTT.

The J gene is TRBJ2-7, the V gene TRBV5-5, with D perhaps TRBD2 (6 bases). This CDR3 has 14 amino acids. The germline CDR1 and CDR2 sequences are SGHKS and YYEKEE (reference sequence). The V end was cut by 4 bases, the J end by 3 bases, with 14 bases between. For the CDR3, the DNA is TGTGCCAGCAGCCAAGGAGGGGTACTCTACGAGCAGTACTTC. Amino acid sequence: CASSQGGVLYEQYF.

CDR3 sequence reads: CSAKGTVYEQYF. The CDR3 DNA is TGCAGTGCTAAGGGGACAGTCTACGAGCAGTACTTC. The V and J genes are TRBV20-1 and TRBJ2-7; the match to TRBD1 covers 7 bases. Trimming took 4 bases from V and 3 from J; bases not matched to a gene: 3. The CDR3 extends over 12 amino acids. From germline, CDR1 is DFQATT and CDR2 SNEGSKA (reference sequence).

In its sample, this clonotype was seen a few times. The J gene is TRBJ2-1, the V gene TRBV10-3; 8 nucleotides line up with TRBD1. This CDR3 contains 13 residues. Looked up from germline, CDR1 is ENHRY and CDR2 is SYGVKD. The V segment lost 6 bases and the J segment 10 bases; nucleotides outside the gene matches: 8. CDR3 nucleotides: TGTGCCATCAGCCCGGACAGGGTGGGCGAGCAGTTCTTC. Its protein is CAISPDRVGEQFF.

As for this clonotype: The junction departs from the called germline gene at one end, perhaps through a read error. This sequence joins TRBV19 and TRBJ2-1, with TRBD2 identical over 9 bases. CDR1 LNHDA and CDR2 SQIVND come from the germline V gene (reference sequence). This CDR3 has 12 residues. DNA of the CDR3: TGTACCAGTAGTACGGAACCGGGACTAGCTTTCTTC. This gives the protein CTSSTEPGLAFF.

CDR3 sequence: CATSDVISGNNQETQYF. For the CDR3, the DNA is TGTGCCACCAGTGACGTGATTAGCGGGAATAACCAAGAGACCCAGTACTTC. The V and J genes are TRBV24-1 and TRBJ2-5; 8 bases map to TRBD2. Per germline, CDR1 KGHDR and CDR2 SFDVKD. The CDR3 covers 17 residues. V gave up 4 bases and J gave up 0 bases; unmatched junction bases: 9.